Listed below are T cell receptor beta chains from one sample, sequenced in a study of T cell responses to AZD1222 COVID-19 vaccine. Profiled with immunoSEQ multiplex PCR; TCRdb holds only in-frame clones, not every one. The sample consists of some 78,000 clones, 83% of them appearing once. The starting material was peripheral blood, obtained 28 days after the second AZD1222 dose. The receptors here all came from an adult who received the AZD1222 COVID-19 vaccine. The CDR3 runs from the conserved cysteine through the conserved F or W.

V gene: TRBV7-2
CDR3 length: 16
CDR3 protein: CASSARDSTANYGYTF

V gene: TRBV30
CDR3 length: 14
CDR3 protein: CAWSRGSSYNEQFF

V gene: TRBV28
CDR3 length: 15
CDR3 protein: CASSLGLAGTGELFF

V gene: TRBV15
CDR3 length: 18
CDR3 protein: CATSRVSGRARSYNEQFF

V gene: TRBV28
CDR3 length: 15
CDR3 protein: CASRTGQVSNQPQHF

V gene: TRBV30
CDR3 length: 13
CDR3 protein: CAWGTGDWQPQHF

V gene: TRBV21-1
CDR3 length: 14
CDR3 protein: CASSKEEAPYEQYF

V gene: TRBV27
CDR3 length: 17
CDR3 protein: CASSTNGVGTRNQPQHF

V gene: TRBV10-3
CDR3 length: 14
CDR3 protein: CAISDRGANQPQHF

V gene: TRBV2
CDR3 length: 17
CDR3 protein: CASSPGTGVGGNQPQHF

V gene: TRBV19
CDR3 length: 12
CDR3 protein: CASKMSNQPQHF

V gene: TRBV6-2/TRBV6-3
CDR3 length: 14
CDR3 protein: CASSWTSGPHTQYF

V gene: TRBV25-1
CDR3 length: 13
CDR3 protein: CASSEWVDDGYTF

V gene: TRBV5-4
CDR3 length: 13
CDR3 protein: CASSWDREDEQYF

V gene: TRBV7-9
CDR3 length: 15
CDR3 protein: CASSSGAGTANIQYF

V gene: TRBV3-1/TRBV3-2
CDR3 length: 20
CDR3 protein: CASSQAPGLAGGRSYNEQFF

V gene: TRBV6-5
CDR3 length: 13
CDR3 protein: CASRKEGFYEQYF

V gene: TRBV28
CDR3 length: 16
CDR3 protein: CASSQAAGLVNTEAFF

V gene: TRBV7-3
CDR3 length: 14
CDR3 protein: CASRRAPNTGELFF

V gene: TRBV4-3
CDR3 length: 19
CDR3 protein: CASSQDSLAGGSSYNEQFF

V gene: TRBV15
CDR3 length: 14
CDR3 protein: CATRPAPRGYEQYF

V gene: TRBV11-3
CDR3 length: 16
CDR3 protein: CASSLGRLSGANVLTF

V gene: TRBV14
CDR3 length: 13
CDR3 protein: CASSQSGTDTQYF

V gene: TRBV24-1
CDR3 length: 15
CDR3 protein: CATGEWRGTNEKLFF

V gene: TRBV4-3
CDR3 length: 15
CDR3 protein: CASSETSTGRETQYF

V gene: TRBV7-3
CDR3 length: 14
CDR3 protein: CASSFTDRGTEAFF

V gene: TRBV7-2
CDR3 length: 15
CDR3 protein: CASSSPGSPNTEAFF

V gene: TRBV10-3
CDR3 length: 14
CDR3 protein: CASRGGQGYTEAFF

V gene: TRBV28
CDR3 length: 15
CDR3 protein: CASSEGQRLNYGYTF

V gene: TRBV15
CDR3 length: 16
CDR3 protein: CATSRVGSTGTDTQYF

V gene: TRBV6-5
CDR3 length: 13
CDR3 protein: CASTIDRGGKAFF

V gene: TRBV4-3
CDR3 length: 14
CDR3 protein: CASSQALRGIGYTF

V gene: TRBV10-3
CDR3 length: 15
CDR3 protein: CAISVNADRSEGYTF

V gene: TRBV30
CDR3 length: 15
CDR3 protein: CAWSVPRGYPYEQYF

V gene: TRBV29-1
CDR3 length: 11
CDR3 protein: CSVGLNTEAFF

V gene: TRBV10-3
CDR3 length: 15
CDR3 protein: CAISVTGKGGYEQFF